These 28 T cell receptor beta chains share one sample of origin, sequenced in a study of T cell responses to AZD1222 COVID-19 vaccine. Only in-frame clones appear in the TCRdb table, and some are missing; sequencing was by immunoSEQ multiplex PCR. In the table there are fewer than 110,000 clones, around nine tenths of which are singletons. Sequencing used peripheral blood, obtained on day 0 of AZD1222 vaccination. The receptor set was obtained from an adult in good health.

The genes are TRBV28 and TRBJ1-6, with D possibly TRBD1 on 5 matching bases. Germline values: CDR1 MDHEN, CDR2 SYDVKM. The CDR3 sequence is 15 residues long. Trimming took off 3 bases at V and 6 bases at J, with 12 bases between the two ends. The CDR3 loop is CASSLPGRLNSPLHF. The DNA of the CDR3 is TGTGCCAGCAGTTTGCCGGGACGGCTTAATTCACCCCTCCACTTT. The whole variable domain, filled in from reference TRBV28 and TRBJ1-6, reads DVKVTQSSRYLVKRTGEKVFLECVQDMDHENMFWYRQDPGLGLRLIYFSYDVKMKEKGDIPEGYSVSREKKERFSLILESASTNQTSMYLCASSLPGRLNSPLHFGNGTRLTVT.

This clone appeared once. The chain links TRBV7-2 to TRBJ1-4; TRBD1 matches at 7 bases. Germline CDR1 and CDR2: SGHTA and FQGNSA. This CDR3 has 15 amino acids. V gave up 1 base and J gave up 8 bases; unmatched junction bases: 7. The CDR3 coding sequence is TGTGCCAGCAGCTTAGAGTACAGGGGAGGGGAAAAACTGTTTTTT. Translated: CASSLEYRGGEKLFF.

This chain links TRBV9 with TRBJ2-3; the D is unclear. CDR1 is SGDLS and CDR2 is YYNGEE in the germline V gene. This CDR3 region has 13 residues. The V and J ends lost 3 bases and 2 bases respectively, with 7 bases between them. The CDR3 here is CASSGWDTDTQYF. The CDR3 region has the DNA TGTGCCAGCAGCGGGTGGGACACAGATACGCAGTATTTT. Filled out from reference TRBV9 and TRBJ2-3, the complete variable domain reads DSGVTQTPKHLITATGQRVTLRCSPRSGDLSVYWYQQSLDQGLQFLIQYYNGEERAKGNILERFSAQQFPDLHSELNLSSLELGDSALYFCASSGWDTDTQYFGPGTRLTVL.

The table lists this clone with a few counts. The chain uses TRBV5-4 and TRBJ1-2; TRBD1 agrees at 8 bases. V trimming: 4 bases; J trimming: 7 bases; junction bases outside the gene matches: 12. This CDR3 is built from 15 residues. CDR1 is SGHNT, CDR2 YYREEE, per germline (reference sequence). The CDR3 reads CASSQETGAWSGYTF. CDR3 in DNA: TGTGCCAGCAGCCAGGAGACAGGGGCGTGGAGTGGCTACACCTTC. The entire variable domain, with the rest obtained from reference TRBV5-4 and TRBJ1-2, is as follows: ETGVTQSPTHLIKTRGQQVTLRCSSQSGHNTVSWYQQALGQGPQFIFQYYREEENGRGNFPPRFSGLQFPNYSSELNVNALELDDSALYLCASSQETGAWSGYTFGSGTRLTVV.

The V call is TRBV11-2, the J call TRBJ2-1; the match to TRBD2 covers 9 bases. CDR1 is SGHAT and CDR2 is FQNNGV in the germline V gene. V gave up 3 bases and J gave up 6 bases; unmatched junction bases: 9. The CDR3 runs 16 residues. The CDR3 protein is CASSFIPSGGLNEQFF. The CDR3 DNA reads TGTGCCAGCAGCTTTATCCCCAGCGGGGGGCTCAATGAGCAGTTCTTC.

The chain couples TRBV7-2 to TRBJ1-5, with a possible D match to TRBD1 (5 bases). CDR1 is SGHTA, CDR2 FQGNSA, per germline. V was shortened by 4 bases and J by 4 bases, with 14 bases between the two germline ends. The CDR3 is made up of 15 amino acids. The CDR3, as DNA: TGTGCCAGCAGCTCGTCGGGACGGCCGAATCAGCCCCAGCATTTT. Protein sequence: CASSSSGRPNQPQHF.

The J gene is TRBJ2-7, the V gene TRBV5-4; D remains ambiguous. Trimming left V 2 bases short and J 3 bases short, with 15 bases between. The CDR3 covers 15 residues. The germline CDR1 and CDR2 sequences are SGHNT and YYREEE (reference sequence). The CDR3 DNA reads as TGTGCCAGCAGCTTTCGGTCGGCCCCGCTCTACGAGCAGTACTTC. The encoded protein is CASSFRSAPLYEQYF.

This sequence joins TRBV18 and TRBJ1-2, with TRBD1 as a possible D gene (5 bases). Germline V gene sequence: CDR1 KGHSH, CDR2 LQKENI. V was pared by 1 base and J by 2 bases, with 8 bases between. The CDR3 runs to 14 residues. CDR3 region: CASSPRRDNYGYTF. CDR3 nucleotide sequence: TGTGCCAGCTCACCACGCCGGGACAACTATGGCTACACCTTC.

This chain connects TRBV29-1 to TRBJ2-5; either TRBD1 or TRBD2 may supply D (5 bases each). Trimming took 6 bases from V and 1 from J, leaving 21 bases between them. CDR3 length: 16 amino acids. Germline CDR1 is SQVTM and CDR2 is ANQGSEA. The CDR3 region has the DNA TGCAGCGTACACCAGCCTGCCGGGACCGTCCAAGAGACCCAGTACTTC. Amino acid sequence: CSVHQPAGTVQETQYF.

V is TRBV7-9 and J is TRBJ2-5; 7 nucleotides line up with TRBD1. The V segment lost 0 bases and the J segment 4 bases; nucleotides outside the gene matches: 5. The CDR3 length is 15 residues. Germline V gene lookup returns CDR1 SEHNR and CDR2 FQNEAQ (reference sequence). CDR3 coding DNA: TGTGCCAGCAGCTTAGCCGGACAGGCTCCAGAGACCCAGTACTTC. Its translation is CASSLAGQAPETQYF.

This clone was recorded once. The gene calls are TRBV7-2 and TRBJ1-1, with 7 positions matching TRBD1. CDR1 is SGHTA and CDR2 is FQGNSA in the germline V gene. V shed 3 bases, J shed 9 bases, and the junction held 7 bases outside the gene matches. The CDR3 runs to 13 residues. CDR3 amino acids: CASSLDRTYKAFF. For the CDR3, the DNA is TGTGCCAGCAGCTTGGACAGGACTTACAAAGCTTTCTTT.

This clone was detected once. The V call is TRBV18, the J call TRBJ1-5, with 7 bases aligning to TRBD1. The CDR3 totals 16 residues. Germline-derived CDR1 and CDR2 are KGHSH and LQKENI. The V and J ends lost 5 bases and 3 bases, in that order; junction bases with no gene match: 10. The CDR3 loop is CASSRQGRNTNQPQHF. The CDR3, as DNA: TGTGCCAGCTCAAGACAGGGAAGGAATACCAATCAGCCCCAGCATTTT.

The chain links TRBV10-3 to TRBJ1-1; 7 bases are shared with TRBD1. The CDR3 extends over 15 amino acids. Germline V gene data show CDR1 as ENHRY and CDR2 as SYGVKD. V trimming: 2 bases; J trimming: 0 bases; junction bases outside the gene matches: 3. This CDR3 reads CAISEGGGVNTEAFF. The CDR3 DNA sequence: TGTGCCATCAGTGAGGGAGGGGGCGTGAACACTGAAGCTTTCTTT.

This chain joins TRBV21-1 and TRBJ1-1; TRBD1, the table's D call, was not compared with the DNA. TRBV21-1 constitutes a pseudogene. There are 19 residues in the CDR3. CDR3 coding DNA: TGTGCCAGCAGCCTAAAAGGGGAAGTCCCCGAGAGGCCGATCACTGAAGCTTTCTTT. It codes for CASSLKGEVPERPITEAFF.

The chain combines TRBV19 with TRBJ2-7; the D is unclear. Germline V CDR1 and CDR2: LNHDA, SQIVND (reference sequence). The CDR3 length is 13 residues. Trimming took 3 bases from V and 2 from J, leaving 8 bases between them. The CDR3 protein is CASSIGTPYEQYF. DNA for the CDR3: TGTGCCAGTAGTATCGGTACGCCCTACGAGCAGTACTTC.

V gene TRBV6-2 or TRBV6-3 combines with J gene TRBJ2-3, with D possibly matching TRBD1 (5 bases). This CDR3 comprises 18 residues. In germline, CDR1 is MNHEY, CDR2 SVGEGT. Trimming pared 1 base from V and 4 bases from J, leaving 21 bases between. CDR3 residues: CASSYYGSQGELADTQYF. Written as DNA, the CDR3 is TGTGCCAGCAGTTACTATGGATCTCAGGGTGAACTCGCAGATACGCAGTATTTT.

The chain joins TRBV11-2 to TRBJ1-1, with D hard to call. The CDR3 spans 14 residues. V gave up 2 bases and J gave up 1 base, with 8 bases separating them. Germline CDR1 is SGHAT and CDR2 is FQNNGV. The CDR3 DNA is TGTGCCAGCAGCTTAAGTATGGGGAACACTGAAGCTTTCTTT. It specifies CASSLSMGNTEAFF.

This sequence joins TRBV6-5 and TRBJ2-2; 8 bases align to TRBD1. J gave up 2 bases and V 0 bases, and 2 bases lay outside the gene matches. The CDR3 is 16 residues long. CDR1 and CDR2 (germline): MNHEY, SVGAGI. In DNA, the CDR3 is TGTGCCAGCAGTTACTCGACAGGGGTAAACACCGGGGAGCTGTTTTTT. It codes for CASSYSTGVNTGELFF.

The chain is built from TRBV19 and TRBJ1-1, with TRBD1 as a possible D gene (6 bases). The CDR3 loop spans 13 amino acids. Trimming cost V 4 bases and J 3 bases, with 9 bases left between them. Per germline, CDR1 LNHDA and CDR2 SQIVND (reference sequence). CDR3 nucleotides: TGTGCCAGTAGTACTACAGGGTACACTGAAGCTTTCTTT. Residues: CASSTTGYTEAFF.

The V call is TRBV4-3, the J call TRBJ2-1, with D possibly matching TRBD2 (5 bases). V was cut by 0 bases and J by 6 bases, with 12 bases left in between. The germline CDR1 and CDR2 sequences are LGHNA and YSLEER. The CDR3 consists of 15 residues. The DNA for the CDR3 is TGCGCCAGCAGCCAAGAGGAGGAGGCCACCAATGAGCAGTTCTTC. Translated: CASSQEEEATNEQFF.

The chain recombines TRBV7-2 with TRBJ2-4; a weak D match, TRBD1 (6 bases). The V gene lost 1 base and the J gene lost 0 bases, with 10 bases spanning the gap. This CDR3 spans 16 amino acids. Germline loops: CDR1 SGHTA, CDR2 FQGNSA. This CDR3 is CASSLEGGIAKNIQYF. The CDR3 DNA reads as TGTGCCAGCAGCTTAGAAGGGGGTATAGCCAAAAACATTCAGTACTTC.

The rearrangement joins TRBV29-1 to TRBJ1-1; no reliable D call. Germline assignment: CDR1 SQVTM and CDR2 ANQGSEA. V lost 0 bases and J 2 bases, leaving 13 bases between the germline ends. This CDR3 contains 15 residues. As DNA, the CDR3 is TGCAGCGTTGAAGAAAGGTGGGGTAGTAACACTGAAGCTTTCTTT. Translated: CSVEERWGSNTEAFF.

The V gene is TRBV7-2, the J gene TRBJ1-4, with D possibly matching TRBD1 (6 bases). The V and J ends lost 6 bases and 4 bases respectively, with 12 bases between them. Germline V gene data show CDR1 as SGHTA and CDR2 as FQGNSA. The length of the CDR3 is 14 residues. CDR3 sequence: CASSFGQRNEKLFF. The CDR3 DNA reads as TGTGCCAGCAGTTTCGGACAGCGTAATGAAAAACTGTTTTTT. The entire variable domain, with the rest obtained from reference TRBV7-2 and TRBJ1-4, is as follows: GAGVSQSPSNKVTEKGKDVELRCDPISGHTALYWYRQSLGQGLEFLIYFQGNSAPDKSGLPSDRFSAERTGGSVSTLTIQRTQQEDSAVYLCASSFGQRNEKLFFGSGTQLSVL.

The V and J genes are TRBV11-2 and TRBJ1-3, with TRBD1 matching 9 bases. The CDR3 extends over 16 amino acids. V dropped 4 bases and J dropped 3; count of bases not matched to a gene: 7. Germline V CDR1 and CDR2: SGHAT, FQNNGV. The CDR3 protein is CASSSEQGAYGNTIYF. DNA for the CDR3: TGTGCCAGCAGCTCAGAACAGGGGGCTTATGGAAACACCATATATTTT. Based on the CDR3 plus reference TRBV11-2 and TRBJ1-3, the full variable domain is EAGVAQSPRYKIIEKRQSVAFWCNPISGHATLYWYQQILGQGPKLLIQFQNNGVVDDSQLPKDRFSAERLKGVDSTLKIQPAKLEDSAVYLCASSSEQGAYGNTIYFGEGSWLTVV.

This chain uses TRBV7-2 with TRBJ2-6; D is undetermined. Per germline, CDR1 SGHTA and CDR2 FQGNSA. Trimming took off 6 bases at V and 0 bases at J, with 9 bases between the two ends. The CDR3 totals 15 residues. This CDR3 reads CASSKQSSGANVLTF. The CDR3 DNA reads as TGTGCCAGCAGTAAACAGAGCTCTGGGGCCAACGTCCTGACTTTC.

V is TRBV2 and J is TRBJ1-6; 11 bases fit TRBD1. The CDR3 loop spans 15 amino acids. Germline CDR1 and CDR2: SNHLY and FYNNEI. J lost 9 bases, V lost 6 bases, and 7 bases had no gene match. CDR3 residues: CASSPRGTGGSPLHF. For the CDR3, the DNA is TGTGCCAGCAGCCCCCGAGGGACAGGGGGTTCACCCCTCCACTTT.

The chain employs TRBV29-1 and TRBJ2-7, with a weak D call TRBD1 (6 bases). V was cut by 6 bases and J by 7 bases, with 19 bases left in between. Germline CDR1 and CDR2: SQVTM and ANQGSEA. The CDR3 runs to 13 residues. CDR3 residues: CSVQNRNQGEQYF. Here the CDR3 DNA reads TGCAGCGTCCAAAACAGGAACCAGGGGGAGCAGTACTTC.

This clone was seen just once. A junction end diverges from the germline sequence, so it may reflect a read error. This rearrangement joins TRBV3-1 (or the pseudogene TRBV3-2) to TRBJ2-3; TRBD2 matches at 13 bases. The CDR3 extends over 14 amino acids. In germline, CDR1 is LGHDT, CDR2 YNNKEL (reference sequence). The CDR3 bases are TGTGCCAGCAGCCCGCGGACTAGCGGGGGCACCCCGTTGTTT. Translated, it gives CASSPRTSGGTPLF.